What follows are 6 T cell receptor beta chains derived from one specimen sequenced in a study of T cell changes during pregnancy in multiple sclerosis (dated by TCRdb to between 2017 and 2020). The library was obtained by the immunoSEQ multiplex PCR assay. TCRdb took this table from immuneACCESS and kept in-frame rearrangements with V and J called. Such tables lack part of the clones; where checked against another copy, unresolved V genes explain under half of the gap, and the rest is unexplained. The sample table lists roughly 90,000 clones, 90% to 95% of them with a count of one. Jointly, the top ten make up less than 2.5% of the sample. The specimen comprised peripheral blood, sampled in the third trimester of pregnancy. These receptors came from a female donor with multiple sclerosis, enrolled in a pregnancy study.

This chain joins TRBV18 and TRBJ2-5; TRBD2 might be the D (6 bases). Trimming took 6 bases from V and 5 from J, leaving 10 bases between them. CDR3 length equals 12 residues. Germline V gene data show CDR1 as KGHSH and CDR2 as LQKENI. The CDR3 nucleotides read TGTGCCAGCTCCGGGGGTCAGGAGACCCAGTACTTC. Translation gives CASSGGQETQYF.

This clone has only one observation. The chain has TRBV2 and TRBJ1-2; D gene ambiguous. Germline lookup yields CDR1 SNHLY and CDR2 FYNNEI. V lost 7 bases to trimming and J lost 5 bases, with 8 bases between them. CDR3 length: 11 amino acids. CDR3 in DNA: TGTGCCAGCACGGAGTTTTATGGCTACACCTTC. Its translation: CASTEFYGYTF.

This chain joins TRBV23-1 and TRBJ2-7; D might be TRBD2 (5 bases). TRBV23-1 is sorted into the ORF group, with uncertain function. Trimming stripped 3 bases from V and 7 bases from J, with 22 bases between. There are 16 residues in the CDR3. The DNA for the CDR3 is TGCGCCAGCAGTCACCACCTACTAGGCAGGCTACGTGAGCAGTACTTC. Its translation: CASSHHLLGRLREQYF.

The chain uses TRBV10-1 and TRBJ2-3; 8 nucleotides align to TRBD1. The CDR3 length is 14 residues. CDR1 is WNHNN, CDR2 SYGVQD, per germline (reference sequence). Unmatched junction bases numbered 9, after V lost 9 bases and J lost 4 bases. As DNA, the CDR3 is TGCGCCAGAAAGAGGACAGGGACCTCAGATACGCAGTATTTT. Its protein is CARKRTGTSDTQYF.

The V gene is TRBV5-8, the J gene TRBJ2-3, with TRBD2 as a possible D gene (5 bases). V lost 1 base to trimming and J lost 2 bases, with 14 bases between them. Germline CDR1 SGHTS, CDR2 YDEGEE. The CDR3 has 16 residues. The CDR3 loop is CASSLSSGMNTDTQYF. For the CDR3, the DNA is TGTGCCAGCAGCTTGTCGAGCGGAATGAACACAGATACGCAGTATTTT.

The chain recombines TRBV6-5 with TRBJ2-3, with TRBD1 as a possible D gene (6 bases). The CDR3 extends over 10 amino acids. Per germline, CDR1 MNHEY and CDR2 SVGAGI. The germline V and J ends were trimmed by 8 bases and 6 bases, with 6 bases remaining between them. CDR3 protein: CASGQDTQYF. The DNA of the CDR3 is TGTGCCAGCGGACAGGATACGCAGTATTTT.